Listed below are T cell receptor beta chains from one sample, sequenced in a study of vaccination and CD4 T cells after COVID-19. For these receptors, no antigen is known. TCRdb called the PCR reads again in MiXCR, with one record for every CDR3 protein. The sample holds nearly 15,000 distinct CDR3 sequences; 45% to 50% are singletons and the top ten take over 9%. Sequencing was performed on CD4+ T cells from blood, cultured in vitro. Receptors were obtained from a human donor who had recovered from COVID-19. Both conserved end residues are part of each CDR3. A D gene is named only where the DNA matches it firmly. Size tells how often a clone was seen (once, few, many) or the class of an expanded clone, and some rows leave it out.

clone size | J gene | D gene | V gene | CDR3 DNA | CDR3 protein
. | TRBJ2-7 | . | TRBV7-2 | TGTGCCAGCAGCATCGACTACCTCGAGCAGTACTTC | CASSIDYLEQYF
few | TRBJ1-1 | TRBD1 | TRBV6-1 | TGTGCCAGCAGTGAATATGGGACAGGGTCGAACACTGAAGCTTTCTTT | CASSEYGTGSNTEAFF
few | TRBJ1-5 | . | TRBV23-1 | TGCGCCAGCAGTCAACACAGCAATCAGCCCCAGCATTTT | CASSQHSNQPQHF
once | TRBJ2-5 | . | TRBV7-9 | TGTGCCAGCAGCTTAACGGAAGAGACCCAGTACTTC | CASSLTEETQYF
. | TRBJ1-2 | . | TRBV15 | TGTGCCACCAGCAGAGTCAGGGCCGGCTACACCTTC | CATSRVRAGYTF
. | TRBJ1-4 | . | TRBV19 | TGTGCCAGCAGGGACTCTAATGAAAAACTGTTTTTT | CASRDSNEKLFF
. | TRBJ1-2 | . | TRBV20-1 | TGCAGTGCTAGAGGCCCAGGGGCACAGGAGGGCTACACCTTC | CSARGPGAQEGYTF
few | TRBJ2-7 | . | TRBV2 | TGTGCCAGCAGTGCCCCTGTGGCCGAGCAGTACTTC | CASSAPVAEQYF
few | TRBJ2-3 | . | TRBV20-1 | TGCAGTGCTAGATCGGCCGGAGGCCTTTCCACAGATACGCAGTATTTT | CSARSAGGLSTDTQYF
few | TRBJ1-2 | TRBD1 | TRBV10-3 | TGTGCCATCAGTTACCGGGACAGGGGTAGAGCTAACTATGGCTACACCTTC | CAISYRDRGRANYGYTF
. | TRBJ2-3 | . | TRBV7-9 | TGTGCCAGCAGCCTACCCGCCCCGCAGTATTTT | CASSLPAPQYF
few | TRBJ2-7 | . | TRBV28 | TGTGCCAGCAGTTTCAGTCTCTACGAGCAGTACTTC | CASSFSLYEQYF
. | TRBJ1-1 | . | TRBV21-1 | TGTGCCAGCACCGCCGGTCAGGGACCTATGAACACTGAAGCTTTCTTT | CASTAGQGPMNTEAFF
. | TRBJ2-5 | TRBD2 | TRBV10-3 | TGTGCCATCAGTGATCCCCCGGGACTAGCGGGAGAAGGTGAGACCCAGTACTTC | CAISDPPGLAGEGETQYF
few | TRBJ2-7 | . | TRBV7-2 | TGTGCCAGCAGCTTAGTGGGGACCTACGAGCAGTACTTC | CASSLVGTYEQYF
. | TRBJ2-4 | . | TRBV27 | TGTGCGTCCGGACTGAAAAACATTCAGTACTTC | CASGLKNIQYF
. | TRBJ1-1 | TRBD1 | TRBV10-3 | TGTGCCATCAGTAGCCTACAGGGGGCCATGTCGTACACTGAAGCTTTCTTT | CAISSLQGAMSYTEAFF
few | TRBJ1-5 | . | TRBV7-2 | TGTGCCAGCAGCTTAGAATTAGCGGCCTATCAGCCCCAGCATTTT | CASSLELAAYQPQHF
. | TRBJ2-5 | TRBD1 | TRBV2 | TGTGCCAGCAGGGCGACAGGGGGCGCAGGCGAGACCCAGTACTTC | CASRATGGAGETQYF
. | TRBJ1-6 | . | TRBV6-2/TRBV6-3 | TGTGCCAGCAGTTACTGGAGGGACTCACCCCTCCACTTT | CASSYWRDSPLHF
. | TRBJ2-3 | TRBD1 | TRBV7-3 | TGTGCCAGCAGCTCAGGGACAGGCAATACGCAGTATTTT | CASSSGTGNTQYF
few | TRBJ1-2 | . | TRBV20-1 | TGCAGTGCTAGGGCAGGGGCCTACACCTTC | CSARAGAYTF
. | TRBJ2-2 | TRBD1 | TRBV28 | TGTGCCAGCAGTTTGGGACAGGGGACCGGGGAGCTGTTTTTT | CASSLGQGTGELFF
. | TRBJ1-1 | . | TRBV20-1 | TGCAGTGCCCCGGCCCATGGGCAGTTTGCTGAAGCTTTCTTT | CSAPAHGQFAEAFF
. | TRBJ2-5 | . | TRBV20-1 | TGCAGTGCTAGTACCAATTCGCAAGAGACCCAGTACTTC | CSASTNSQETQYF
few | TRBJ2-3 | . | TRBV24-1 | TGTGCCACCAGTGATTCGGGGGTGGCAGATACGCAGTATTTT | CATSDSGVADTQYF
. | TRBJ2-7 | TRBD1 | TRBV20-1 | TGCAGTGCTAGAGATCTGGCGACAGGGTACTCCTACGAGCAGTACTTC | CSARDLATGYSYEQYF
. | TRBJ2-5 | . | TRBV5-4 | TGTGCCAGCAGCTTGTACACTTCGGGTGGAGAGACCCAGTACTTC | CASSLYTSGGETQYF